This TCR beta chain was captured in a study of patients and donors after allogeneic stem cell transplantation. The CDR3 has 18 residues. The V segment lost 4 bases and the J segment 2 bases; nucleotides outside the gene matches: 18. In germline, CDR1 is DFQATT, CDR2 SNEGSKA (reference sequence). TCRdb processed the RT-PCR reads anew with MiXCR; each CDR3 protein has one entry. The sample comprises approximately 170,000 distinct CDR3 sequences, about 24% of which are singletons, and roughly 26% rests with the top ten. The J gene is TRBJ2-3, the V gene TRBV20-1; 7 bases map to TRBD1. Specimen: blood, either unsorted or a sorted T cell fraction (not recorded which). The TCR comes from a human donor who was either an allogeneic HSCT recipient or a stem cell or donor lymphocyte infusion donor (not recorded which). It is not recorded whose cells these are; they may come from a transplant donor. The CDR3 bases are TGCAGTGCTAACCAGAACTCCGGACAGGTCAGCTCCACAGATACGCAGTATTTT. It encodes CSANQNSGQVSSTDTQYF.